The entry below gives a single TCR beta chain sequence along with its context. Antigen specificity is unknown. This specimen comes from a study of T cell responses to AZD1222 COVID-19 vaccine. Assay used: immunoSEQ multiplex PCR; TCRdb lists only in-frame clones, some missing. The sample contains 45,000 to 65,000 clones, nearly 80% of which appear only once. The trim removed 2 bases at V and 6 bases at J, leaving 6 bases unmatched. Germline values: CDR1 KGHDR, CDR2 SFDVKD. The CDR3 runs 15 residues. Study-wide points: Without day 14 samples, only post-peak T cell repertoires were studied. Spike as a whole was targeted by vaccine-associated CD4 TCRs, dominant at 160-218 and 743-854. Among AZD1222 vaccinees, only six or seven were seropositive at baseline. Breadth and depth of Spike-specific TCRs rose after two AZD1222 doses.

This sequence was found in an adult who received the AZD1222 COVID-19 vaccine. Here the sequenced sample was peripheral blood, taken 28 days after the second AZD1222 dose. The chain is built from TRBV24-1 and TRBJ1-5; 7 bases line up with TRBD1. The CDR3 nucleotides read TGTGCCACCAGTGATTCGAGGGGGCCGGGTCAGCCCCAGCATTTT. As protein: CATSDSRGPGQPQHF.